This T cell receptor (beta chain) was found in a study of response to subunit inactivated influenza vaccine. Study-wide points: The authors suggested that few new T cells are recruited per seasonal influenza vaccination.

The J segment lost 0 bases and the V segment lost 3 bases, leaving 7 bases of the junction unmatched. This CDR3 is 19 amino acids long. Germline lookup yields CDR1 SGHRS and CDR2 YFSETQ. The table lists this clonotype with many counts. The antigen is undetermined. TCRdb independently ran MiXCR on the RT-PCR reads; one entry per CDR3 protein. The sample has almost 600,000 distinct CDR3 sequences, around 15% seen once; the top ten hold approximately 12%. The chain carries TRBV5-1 and TRBJ2-1, with 15 positions matching TRBD2. The sequenced sample was PBMCs from blood, obtained approximately 13 days after vaccination. This TCR was recovered from a man aged 45-65 years who received an inactivated influenza vaccine. The CDR3 DNA is TGCGCCAGCAGCTGGGGACTAGCGGGGGGAAGAAGCTCCTACAATGAGCAGTTCTTC. It codes for CASSWGLAGGRSSYNEQFF. Combining the CDR3 with reference TRBV5-1 and TRBJ2-1 gives the whole variable domain KAGVTQTPRYLIKTRGQQVTLSCSPISGHRSVSWYQQTPGQGLQFLFEYFSETQRNKGNFPGRFSGRQFSNSRSEMNVSTLELGDSALYLCASSWGLAGGRSSYNEQFFGPGTRLTVL.